The following is a T cell receptor (beta chain) sequence with its context. Its antigen is as yet unknown. This sample stems from a study of T cells in narcolepsy. Study-level information: Donors had narcolepsy type 1 or type 2, or were healthy controls.

Clones were sequenced by immunoSEQ multiplex PCR, and TCRdb holds only the in-frame ones, with some missing. The data show some 30,000 clones, with less than 85% seen just once and roughly 1.3% held by the top ten. The CDR3 covers 16 residues. Germline CDR1 is SGHRS and CDR2 is YFSETQ. Trimming shortened V by 4 bases and J by 4 bases, and 15 bases separated the two germline ends. Whole-study results and caveats: Same-patient CSF and blood CD4+ T cell clonotypes included HCRT-specific and TRIB2-specific autoreactive ones.

The chain has TRBV5-1 and TRBJ2-6, with D uncertain. The source is a human donor with narcolepsy. Sequencing was performed on CD45RA- memory CD4+ T cells from PBMCs. The CDR3 is CASSGAHLTGANVLTF. CDR3 bases: TGCGCCAGCAGCGGAGCACATCTAACGGGGGCCAACGTCCTGACTTTC.